Listed below are T cell receptor beta chains from one sample, sequenced in a study of cytomegalovirus exposure and HLA in healthy donors. Data came from immunoSEQ multiplex PCR; TCRdb stores just in-frame clones and leaves some out. The sample holds around 190,000 clones, about 82% seen once. The sample comprised PBMCs. These receptors came from a woman in her fifties or sixties in good health and CMV-seronegative. The CDR3 runs from the conserved cysteine through the conserved F or W. D genes are given only for firm matches. Only part of the rows carry a size: once, few, many, or a class if the clone is expanded.

V gene	CDR3 length	D gene	clone size	J gene	CDR3 protein	CDR3 DNA
TRBV9	13	-	-	TRBJ1-2	CASSLDRTHGYTF	TGTGCCAGCAGCCTCGACAGGACCCATGGCTACACCTTC
TRBV5-4	16	TRBD2	once	TRBJ2-1	CASSGTSDTAYNEQFF	TGTGCCAGCAGCGGGACTAGCGACACCGCCTACAATGAGCAGTTCTTC
TRBV7-7	14	-	-	TRBJ2-7	CASSSGHSSYEQYF	TGTGCCAGCAGCTCGGGACACAGCTCCTACGAGCAGTACTTC
TRBV27	13	-	-	TRBJ2-2	CASQDLNTGELFF	TGTGCCAGCCAAGACTTGAACACCGGGGAGCTGTTTTTT
TRBV6-1	14	-	-	TRBJ1-2	CASSKLGANHGYTF	TGTGCCAGCAGCAAACTAGGAGCTAATCATGGCTACACCTTC
TRBV5-4	13	-	-	TRBJ2-3	CASSQQGPDTQYF	TGTGCCAGCAGCCAGCAGGGTCCCGATACGCAGTATTTT
TRBV7-3	15	TRBD2	-	TRBJ2-1	CASSELAGGGNEQFF	TGTGCCAGCAGCGAGTTGGCGGGAGGGGGAAATGAGCAGTTCTTC
TRBV20-1	11	-	-	TRBJ1-1	CSAARVTEAFF	TGCAGTGCTGCTAGAGTCACTGAAGCTTTCTTT
TRBV4-1	15	-	-	TRBJ1-2	CASSQGWSGTYGYTF	TGCGCCAGCAGCCAAGGCTGGTCGGGAACCTATGGCTACACCTTC
TRBV5-6	15	TRBD2	-	TRBJ2-7	CASSFAGTRKDEQYF	TGTGCCAGCAGCTTCGCCGGGACTAGGAAGGACGAGCAGTACTTC
TRBV28	15	TRBD2	-	TRBJ2-7	CASSPTSGSGYEQYF	TGTGCCAGCAGCCCCACTAGCGGGAGCGGATACGAGCAGTACTTC
TRBV27	15	-	-	TRBJ1-2	CASSPPGGGDYGYTF	TGTGCCAGCAGTCCCCCTGGCGGGGGTGACTATGGCTACACCTTC
TRBV4-1	15	TRBD2	-	TRBJ2-7	CASSQASGNGNEQYF	TGCGCCAGCAGCCAAGCTAGCGGGAATGGGAACGAGCAGTACTTC
TRBV27	16	TRBD2	-	TRBJ2-2	CASTLAGVRNTGELFF	TGTGCCAGCACCCTAGCGGGAGTTAGGAACACCGGGGAGCTGTTTTTT
TRBV28	18	TRBD2	-	TRBJ2-1	CASSLYLVGTSGNNEQFF	TGTGCCAGCAGTTTATACCTAGTTGGGACTAGCGGAAACAATGAGCAGTTCTTC
TRBV6-5	13	TRBD1	-	TRBJ2-7	CASGDRPPYEQYF	TGTGCCAGCGGGGACAGACCCCCCTACGAGCAGTACTTC
TRBV5-4	16	-	-	TRBJ2-1	CASSHGTPYSYNEQFF	TGTGCCAGCAGCCATGGGACTCCCTACTCCTACAATGAGCAGTTCTTC
TRBV19	15	-	-	TRBJ2-2	CASSIRGGNTGELFF	TGTGCCAGTAGTATTAGGGGCGGGAACACCGGGGAGCTGTTTTTT
TRBV7-2	13	-	-	TRBJ2-7	CASSRGSSYEQYF	TGTGCCAGCAGCCGGGGGTCCTCCTACGAGCAGTACTTC
TRBV19	16	-	once	TRBJ1-5	CASSETGWVRNQPQHF	TGTGCCAGTAGTGAAACAGGATGGGTTCGCAATCAGCCCCAGCATTTT
TRBV4-1	15	-	-	TRBJ2-2	CASSTSGWNTGELFF	TGCGCCAGCAGCACGAGCGGGTGGAACACCGGGGAGCTGTTTTTT
TRBV6-5	15	-	-	TRBJ1-1	CASSYLDRPNTEAFF	TGTGCCAGCAGTTACCTCGACAGGCCGAACACTGAAGCTTTCTTT
TRBV4-1	15	TRBD2	-	TRBJ2-7	CASSHLAGGQNEQYF	TGCGCCAGCAGCCATCTAGCGGGAGGACAGAACGAGCAGTACTTC
TRBV6-1	15	TRBD1	few	TRBJ1-2	CASKFRTGANYGYTF	TGTGCCAGCAAATTTCGGACAGGGGCTAACTATGGCTACACCTTC
TRBV2	13	TRBD1	once	TRBJ1-4	CASGGQGPRKLFF	TGTGCCAGCGGGGGACAGGGGCCGCGAAAACTGTTTTTT
TRBV6-5	15	TRBD1	few	TRBJ1-5	CASSPDRGGNQPQHF	TGTGCCAGCAGTCCCGACAGGGGTGGCAATCAGCCCCAGCATTTT
TRBV30	12	TRBD2	-	TRBJ2-5	CAWSVPGGTQYF	TGTGCCTGGAGTGTACCGGGGGGGACCCAGTACTTC
TRBV19	16	-	-	TRBJ2-2	CASSISRGMGTGELFF	TGTGCCAGTAGTATATCACGGGGGATGGGCACCGGGGAGCTGTTTTTT
TRBV28	14	-	-	TRBJ1-1	CASSGDRSNAEAFF	TGTGCCAGCAGCGGGGATAGGTCGAACGCTGAAGCTTTCTTT
TRBV5-1	14	-	-	TRBJ2-3	CASTRGRSTDTQYF	TGCGCCAGCACCAGGGGTCGGAGCACAGATACGCAGTATTTT
TRBV14	16	TRBD1	-	TRBJ1-1	CASSQPGQQRGTEAFF	TGTGCCAGCAGCCAACCGGGACAGCAGAGAGGCACTGAAGCTTTCTTT
TRBV18	15	TRBD1	-	TRBJ2-5	CASSPLTGYQETQYF	TGTGCCAGCTCACCCCTGACAGGGTACCAAGAGACCCAGTACTTC
TRBV28	11	-	-	TRBJ2-7	CASSLLNEQYF	TGTGCCAGCAGTTTATTAAACGAGCAGTACTTC
TRBV29-1	14	TRBD1	-	TRBJ2-3	CSGYRGSSTDTQYF	TGCAGCGGGTACAGGGGGTCTTCCACAGATACGCAGTATTTT
TRBV28	15	TRBD1	-	TRBJ1-1	CASTESTGSVTEAFF	TGTGCCAGCACCGAATCGACAGGGTCGGTTACTGAAGCTTTCTTT
TRBV7-8	16	TRBD1	once	TRBJ1-1	CASSLRDRGQGTEAFF	TGTGCCAGCAGCTTAAGGGACAGGGGGCAAGGTACTGAGGCTTTCTTT
TRBV7-3	20	-	-	TRBJ2-6	CASSAHTKTSPGRGANVLTF	TGTGCCAGCAGCGCTCATACTAAAACCAGCCCGGGTAGAGGGGCCAACGTCCTGACTTTC
TRBV15	16	TRBD2	-	TRBJ2-7	CATSRQTSGITYEQYF	TGTGCCACCAGCAGACAGACTAGCGGGATCACCTACGAGCAGTACTTC
TRBV15	13	-	few	TRBJ2-7	CATSKDLAYEQYF	TGTGCCACCAGCAAAGACCTAGCCTACGAGCAGTACTTC
TRBV28	15	-	-	TRBJ2-7	CASSPPGRGYYEQYF	TGTGCCAGCAGTCCACCGGGGCGGGGTTACTACGAGCAGTACTTC
TRBV4-1	13	-	few	TRBJ2-7	CASSRGRAAEQYF	TGCGCCAGCAGCCGAGGCAGGGCAGCCGAGCAGTACTTC
TRBV2	16	-	-	TRBJ1-5	CASSEEGPFGNQPQHF	TGTGCCAGCAGTGAGGAGGGCCCCTTTGGCAATCAGCCCCAGCATTTT
TRBV7-2	16	TRBD2	-	TRBJ2-3	CASSKYLAGGGDTQYF	TGTGCCAGCAGCAAATACCTAGCGGGAGGGGGAGATACGCAGTATTTT
TRBV5-1	18	-	few	TRBJ1-6	CASSLQVMASSYNSPLHF	TGCGCCAGCAGCTTGCAGGTCATGGCCAGCTCCTATAATTCACCCCTCCACTTT
TRBV6-5	15	TRBD2	few	TRBJ2-7	CASSYSTGRVYEQYF	TGTGCCAGCAGTTACTCGACCGGGAGGGTCTACGAGCAGTACTTC
TRBV6-5	15	-	-	TRBJ1-2	CASSYSHRADYGYTF	TGTGCCAGCAGTTACTCCCACAGAGCAGACTATGGCTACACCTTC
TRBV19	17	TRBD1	-	TRBJ1-2	CASSTRSGSQGARGYTF	TGTGCCAGTAGTACCCGATCCGGATCACAGGGGGCGCGGGGCTACACCTTC
TRBV5-4	13	-	-	TRBJ1-1	CASRDTENTEAFF	TGTGCCAGCAGGGACACTGAGAACACTGAAGCTTTCTTT
TRBV5-1	15	-	-	TRBJ1-2	CASSIQGLSNYGYTF	TGCGCCAGCAGCATCCAGGGCCTTTCTAACTATGGCTACACCTTC
TRBV19	15	TRBD2	once	TRBJ2-2	CASSPGLAGAGELFF	TGTGCCAGTAGTCCAGGACTAGCCGGCGCCGGGGAGCTGTTTTTT
TRBV6-4	13	-	-	TRBJ1-5	CASAWRGNQPQHF	TGTGCCAGCGCGTGGAGGGGCAATCAGCCCCAGCATTTT
TRBV27	17	TRBD2	-	TRBJ2-7	CASSFRTSGRIRYEQYF	TGTGCCAGCAGTTTTAGAACTAGCGGGAGAATTAGGTACGAGCAGTACTTC
TRBV7-6	20	TRBD2	-	TRBJ2-1	CASSLLDPTLLAGVYNEQFF	TGTGCCAGCAGCTTACTGGACCCTACCTTACTAGCGGGGGTTTACAATGAGCAGTTCTTC
TRBV4-2	16	TRBD1	-	TRBJ2-1	CASSQGPGTADNEQFF	TGTGCCAGCAGCCAAGGACCCGGGACAGCTGACAATGAGCAGTTCTTC
TRBV5-4	15	TRBD2	-	TRBJ2-3	CASSLTSGRTDTQYF	TGTGCCAGCAGCTTAACTAGCGGGAGGACAGATACGCAGTATTTT